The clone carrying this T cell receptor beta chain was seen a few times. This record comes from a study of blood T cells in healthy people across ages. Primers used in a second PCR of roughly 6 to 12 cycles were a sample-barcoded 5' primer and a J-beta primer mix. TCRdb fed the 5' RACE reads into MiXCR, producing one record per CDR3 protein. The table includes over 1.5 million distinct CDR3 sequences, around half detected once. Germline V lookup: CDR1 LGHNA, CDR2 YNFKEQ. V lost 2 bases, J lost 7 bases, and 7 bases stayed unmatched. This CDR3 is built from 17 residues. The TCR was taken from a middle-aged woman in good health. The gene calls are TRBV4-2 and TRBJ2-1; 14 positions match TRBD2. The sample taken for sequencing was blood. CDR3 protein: CASSQKTSGGAWNEQFF. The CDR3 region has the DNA TGTGCCAGCAGCCAAAAGACTAGCGGGGGGGCTTGGAATGAGCAGTTCTTC.